This entry lists 13 T cell receptor beta chains sequenced from one sample in a study of T cell responses to AZD1222 COVID-19 vaccine. Clones were read by immunoSEQ multiplex PCR, and TCRdb kept only the in-frame ones, dropping some. The table includes under 150,000 clones, 90% detected once. The specimen comprised peripheral blood, sampled on day 0 of AZD1222 vaccination. The origin of the receptors is an adult in good health.

This clone occurred once. Other DNA variants within this sample encode the same CDR3. The rearrangement uses TRBV28 and TRBJ1-2; TRBD1 might be the D (6 bases). The CDR3 is made up of 13 amino acids. CDR1 is MDHEN and CDR2 is SYDVKM in the germline V gene. V dropped 6 bases and J dropped 4 bases, with 12 bases sitting between them. In DNA form, the CDR3 reads TGTGCCAGCAGCCCCGGGACACCCTATGGCTACACCTTC. This gives the protein CASSPGTPYGYTF.

This chain uses TRBV19 with TRBJ2-7, with TRBD1 matching 8 bases. The CDR3 is 15 residues long. The germline V gene encodes CDR1 LNHDA and CDR2 SQIVND (reference sequence). V was pared by 6 bases and J by 3 bases, with 10 bases of the junction left unmatched. CDR3 sequence (DNA): TGTGCCAGTAGCCCTTGGGCAGGGGGCGGCTACGAGCAGTACTTC. Protein product: CASSPWAGGGYEQYF.

The chain links TRBV2 to TRBJ2-7; possibly TRBD2 for D (6 bases). Trimming took 5 bases from V and 4 from J, leaving 9 bases between them. This CDR3 has 12 amino acids. Germline values: CDR1 SNHLY, CDR2 FYNNEI. Written as DNA, the CDR3 is TGTGCCAGCAGTCTAGCGACTTACGAGCAGTACTTC. This encodes CASSLATYEQYF.

V and J are TRBV3-1 (or the pseudogene TRBV3-2) and TRBJ1-5; the D is unclear. CDR3 length: 15 residues. Germline V gene data show CDR1 as LGHDT and CDR2 as YNNKEL (reference sequence). Trimming took 1 base from V and 16 from J, leaving 23 bases between them. CDR3 nucleotides: TGTGCCAGCAGCCAAGCCCAAAACCCCCCGGGTCCGCAACATTTT. As protein: CASSQAQNPPGPQHF.

This chain links TRBV5-1 with TRBJ1-5, with D possibly matching TRBD1 (6 bases). The CDR3 sequence is 13 residues long. Per the germline V gene, CDR1 is SGHRS and CDR2 is YFSETQ. Trimming removed 4 bases from V and 4 bases from J, with 9 bases in between. This chain's CDR3 is CASSRGPNQPQHF. DNA for the CDR3: TGCGCCAGCAGCCGGGGGCCTAATCAGCCCCAGCATTTT.

This clone was seen a few times. The same CDR3 also results from other DNA sequences found in this sample. The rearrangement joins TRBV4-3 to TRBJ1-5; unclear D gene. Deletions cut 0 bases from V and 0 bases from J, with 6 bases between. The length of the CDR3 is 15 residues. Per germline, CDR1 LGHNA and CDR2 YSLEER. Here the CDR3 reads CASSQDRYSNQPQHF. In nucleotides, the CDR3 is TGCGCCAGCAGCCAAGACAGGTATAGCAATCAGCCCCAGCATTTT.

This chain links TRBV4-1 with TRBJ2-7, with a possible D match to TRBD1 (6 bases). V shed 1 base and J shed 1 base, with 8 bases lying between them. Germline V gene lookup returns CDR1 MGHRA and CDR2 YSYEKL. CDR3 length: 14 amino acids. The CDR3 region has the DNA TGCGCCAGCAGCCAAGCTCAGGGGTCCTACGAGCAGTACTTC. Protein product: CASSQAQGSYEQYF.

This clone came up once. This chain connects TRBV9 to TRBJ2-2; no clear D. The germline CDR1 and CDR2 sequences are SGDLS and YYNGEE. The CDR3 consists of 15 residues. The V and J ends lost 0 bases and 3 bases respectively, with 9 bases between them. This chain's CDR3 is CASSVVGRHTGELFF. The CDR3 region has the DNA TGTGCCAGCAGCGTAGTCGGCAGACACACCGGGGAGCTGTTTTTT.

The V and J genes are TRBV5-4 and TRBJ1-3, with D unclear. V lost 2 bases, J lost 2 bases, and 8 bases lay in between. Germline V gene data show CDR1 as SGHNT and CDR2 as YYREEE (reference sequence). The CDR3 has 14 amino acids. This chain's CDR3 is CASSFGSTGNTIYF. The CDR3 region has the DNA TGTGCCAGCAGCTTCGGCAGCACTGGAAACACCATATATTTT.

The rearrangement links TRBV5-4 to TRBJ1-1, with TRBD1 matching over 7 bases. This CDR3 spans 17 amino acids. Germline lookup yields CDR1 SGHNT and CDR2 YYREEE (reference sequence). V was clipped by 0 bases and J by 0 bases; unmatched bases: 8. For the CDR3, the DNA is TGTGCCAGCAGCTTGGATATAGGGGGGACAGTGAACACTGAAGCTTTCTTT. Its translation is CASSLDIGGTVNTEAFF.

The rearrangement joins TRBV4-2 to TRBJ2-2, with 12 bases fitting TRBD1. Unmatched junction bases numbered 12, after V lost 4 bases and J lost 0 bases. The CDR3 totals 20 residues. Per the germline V gene, CDR1 is LGHNA and CDR2 is YNFKEQ. The CDR3 DNA is TGTGCCAGCAGCCCCCGTGGGGACAGGGGGCATCTGGCGAACACCGGGGAGCTGTTTTTT. Its protein is CASSPRGDRGHLANTGELFF.

The chain employs TRBV11-2 and TRBJ2-1; TRBD1 or TRBD2 may be the D gene (5 bases each). V was cut by 0 bases and J by 4 bases, with 13 bases left in between. Looked up from germline, CDR1 is SGHAT and CDR2 is FQNNGV. The length of the CDR3 is 16 residues. The CDR3 DNA reads as TGTGCCAGCAGCTTAGAGCTCCGAGGGGTGTACAATGAGCAGTTCTTC. This translates into CASSLELRGVYNEQFF.

The chain links TRBV2 to TRBJ2-3; maybe TRBD1 (5 bases). Germline values: CDR1 SNHLY, CDR2 FYNNEI. V lost 7 bases, J lost 2 bases, and 10 bases lay in between. The CDR3 consists of 13 residues. This chain's CDR3 is CASTTDHTDTQYF. The CDR3 coding sequence is TGTGCCAGCACGACAGACCACACAGATACGCAGTATTTT.